This T cell receptor (beta chain) was sequenced in a study of T cell repertoires in cytomegalovirus infection. This CDR3 comprises 12 residues. Germline CDR1 and CDR2: SGHVS and FQNEAQ. Trimming removed 4 bases at V and 6 bases at J, with 7 bases between. TCRdb reprocessed the reads via MiXCR and lists one record per CDR3 protein. The sample contains around 800,000 distinct CDR3 sequences, 30% to 35% of which appear only once. This clonotype was counted ten times or more. Its specificity is not known. General observations from the study: Across the ex vivo response, the dominant clonotypes were HLA-C-restricted CMV-specific TCR beta clonotypes.

The sample was cultured CD8+ T cells from PBMCs, taken from culture after CMV antigen stimulation. The TCR sequence derives from a human donor in good health (CMV status not recorded). Some clones in this sample may be carry-over from other donors' samples. The gene calls are TRBV7-8 and TRBJ1-5, with D possibly being TRBD1 (6 bases). CDR3 DNA: TGTGCCAGCAGCTCACAGGGTCAGCCCCAGCATTTT. Protein: CASSSQGQPQHF.